These 30 T cell receptor beta chains came from one sample sequenced in a study of cytotoxic CD8 clonotypes in ibrutinib-treated CLL. The table came from immunoSEQ multiplex PCR; TCRdb's copy has only in-frame clones and leaves some out. The profile shows 45,000 to 50,000 clones, approximately 53% of them singletons. Specimen: PBMCs, collected after 12 months of ibrutinib treatment. Receptors were obtained from a human donor with chronic lymphocytic leukemia.

This clone was counted a few times. DNA for the CDR3: TGTGCCAGCTCACCGGGGACGGTCTCCTACGAGCAGTACTTC. Its translation is CASSPGTVSYEQYF. V gene TRBV18 combines with J gene TRBJ2-7; the D call may be TRBD1 or TRBD2 (5 bases each). This CDR3 comprises 14 residues. Germline V lookup: CDR1 KGHSH, CDR2 LQKENI. The ends were cut back, 3 bases at V and 0 bases at J, with 9 bases in the middle.

This clone was seen a handful of times. V is TRBV27 and J is TRBJ2-7; 16 positions agree with TRBD2. The germline CDR1 and CDR2 sequences are MNHEY and SMNVEV (reference sequence). This CDR3 region has 17 residues. J lost 4 bases, V lost 5 bases, and 8 bases had no gene match. The CDR3 sequence is CASSNPGLAGGPYEQYF. The CDR3 DNA reads TGTGCCAGCAGTAACCCGGGACTAGCGGGAGGGCCATACGAGCAGTACTTC.

Ten or more counts support this clone. This chain connects TRBV27 to TRBJ2-1; TRBD2 agrees at 11 bases. This CDR3 has 14 residues. V was clipped by 3 bases and J by 6 bases; unmatched bases: 1. CDR1 and CDR2 (germline): MNHEY, SMNVEV (reference sequence). The CDR3 DNA follows: TGTGCCAGCAGTTTCACTAGCGGGAGCAATGAGCAGTTCTTC. It specifies CASSFTSGSNEQFF.

The V gene is TRBV6-1, the J gene TRBJ2-1; the D gene is possibly TRBD2 (6 bases). CDR1 MNHNS and CDR2 SASEGT come from the germline V gene. Trimming removed 7 bases at V and 8 bases at J, with 15 bases between. The CDR3 is 13 amino acids. CDR3 residues: CASKETRGHEQFF. The CDR3 nucleotides are TGTGCCAGCAAAGAGACTAGAGGCCATGAGCAGTTCTTC.

There are a few counts of this clone. The chain carries TRBV6-1 and TRBJ1-2, with 7 bases aligning to TRBD1. This CDR3 is built from 14 residues. Germline V gene data show CDR1 as MNHNS and CDR2 as SASEGT. J lost 8 bases, V lost 8 bases, and 14 bases had no gene match. The CDR3 nucleotides read TGTGCCAGCTCAAGCCCCCGACAGGGTGGAGGCTACACCTTC. Protein: CASSSPRQGGGYTF.

The chain links TRBV5-8 to TRBJ1-4; D is uncertain. V was clipped by 0 bases and J by 6 bases, with 15 bases between them. Germline-derived CDR1 and CDR2 are SGHTS and YDEGEE. The CDR3 runs to 16 residues. The CDR3 sequence: CASSLAWEGSYEKLFF. Here the CDR3 DNA reads TGTGCCAGCAGCTTGGCCTGGGAAGGGAGTTATGAAAAACTGTTTTTT.

The V gene is TRBV11-3, the J gene TRBJ2-2; the D is unclear. This CDR3 comprises 14 residues. V was clipped by 2 bases and J by 4 bases, with 8 bases between them. The germline CDR1 and CDR2 sequences are SGHNT and YENEEA. CDR3 nucleotide sequence: TGTGCCAGCAGCTTAAGTGGCGGCACCGGGGAGCTGTTTTTT. Its protein product is CASSLSGGTGELFF.

V and J are TRBV7-2 and TRBJ2-2; 13 nucleotides align to TRBD2. Germline CDR1 is SGHTA and CDR2 is FQGNSA. The ends lost 5 bases at V and 5 bases at J; junction bases unmatched: 5. CDR3 length: 16 residues. The DNA for the CDR3 is TGTGCCAGCAGCCCCGGACTAGCGGGAGTTACCGGGGAGCTGTTTTTT. It is translated as CASSPGLAGVTGELFF.

V and J are TRBV4-1 and TRBJ1-1, with D tentatively TRBD1 (5 bases). Germline-derived CDR1 and CDR2 are MGHRA and YSYEKL. V was clipped by 5 bases and J by 8 bases, with 9 bases between them. This CDR3 comprises 11 residues. For the CDR3, the DNA is TGCGCCAGCAGCGGGGGTCTCGAAGCTTTCTTT. It translates to CASSGGLEAFF.

The V gene is TRBV5-1, the J gene TRBJ2-2; 8 nucleotides agree with TRBD1. Germline CDR1 is SGHRS and CDR2 is YFSETQ. The CDR3 is made up of 15 amino acids. Trimming took 7 bases from V and 6 from J; bases not matched to a gene: 11. CDR3 protein: CASYSDRGISGELFF. The CDR3 DNA reads TGCGCCAGCTATTCCGACAGGGGTATATCCGGGGAGCTGTTTTTT.

The chain joins TRBV5-4 to TRBJ1-2; TRBD1 matches 7 bases. The CDR3 contains 15 residues. V trimming: 4 bases; J trimming: 3 bases; junction bases outside the gene matches: 9. Per germline, CDR1 SGHNT and CDR2 YYREEE (reference sequence). The CDR3 loop is CASSVRTGGDYGYTF. In DNA, the CDR3 is TGTGCCAGCAGCGTCCGGACAGGAGGGGACTATGGCTACACCTTC.

J is TRBJ2-1 and V is TRBV7-9; TRBD2 matches 14 bases. Germline CDR1 is SEHNR and CDR2 is FQNEAQ (reference sequence). Germline trimming cut 5 bases from V and 4 bases from J; bases unmatched to any gene: 10. The CDR3 length is 18 residues. CDR3: CASSAPGLAGAGYNEQFF. For the CDR3, the DNA is TGTGCCAGCAGCGCCCCGGGACTAGCGGGAGCAGGTTACAATGAGCAGTTCTTC.

The CDR3 DNA sequence: TGTGCCAGCAGCTTTCGTAGCGGGAGGGAACTCGGTGAGCAGTTCTTC. Translated, it gives CASSFRSGRELGEQFF. This chain joins TRBV5-4 and TRBJ2-1, with TRBD2 matching 11 bases. The CDR3 sequence is 16 residues long. J gave up 9 bases and V 2 bases, and 10 bases lay outside the gene matches. Per germline, CDR1 SGHNT and CDR2 YYREEE (reference sequence).

V usage is TRBV5-6 and J usage is TRBJ1-1; D remains ambiguous. CDR1 SGHDT and CDR2 YYEEEE come from the germline V gene. The CDR3 covers 15 residues. Trimming removed 0 bases from V and 1 base from J, with 10 bases in between. The CDR3 here is CASSLVSSGNTEAFF. CDR3 nucleotides: TGTGCCAGCAGCTTGGTGTCATCCGGGAACACTGAAGCTTTCTTT.

This chain uses TRBV19 with TRBJ2-4; 9 bases fit TRBD1. The CDR3 sequence is 13 residues long. CDR1 and CDR2 from the germline V gene are LNHDA and SQIVND (reference sequence). J gave up 8 bases and V 4 bases, and 3 bases lay outside the gene matches. Written as DNA, the CDR3 is TGTGCCAGTAGTAGGGACAGGGAGGACATTCAGTACTTC. This encodes CASSRDREDIQYF. Using reference TRBV19 and TRBJ2-4 for the parts outside the CDR3, the full variable domain is DGGITQSPKYLFRKEGQNVTLSCEQNLNHDAMYWYRQDPGQGLRLIYYSQIVNDFQKGDIAEGYSVSREKKESFPLTVTSAQKNPTAFYLCASSRDREDIQYFGAGTRLSVL.

This sequence joins TRBV6-1 and TRBJ2-2, with 7 nucleotides matching TRBD1. There are 15 residues in the CDR3. Germline V CDR1 and CDR2: MNHNS, SASEGT. With 6 bases clipped from V and 8 bases from J, the junction kept 12 bases outside the gene matches. This chain's CDR3 is CASSLGDSHPGELFF. In DNA form, the CDR3 reads TGTGCCAGCAGCCTGGGGGACAGCCATCCGGGGGAGCTGTTTTTT.

This clone was detected once. The chain uses TRBV11-3 and TRBJ2-1, with TRBD2 matching over 8 bases. This CDR3 spans 19 amino acids. V lost 3 bases and J lost 0; bases outside the gene matches: 13. Germline CDR1 and CDR2: SGHNT and YENEEA. For the CDR3, the DNA is TGTGCCAGCAGCTTTAGCGGGGCCCGGCAGGACAGCTCCTACAATGAGCAGTTCTTC. This sequence encodes CASSFSGARQDSSYNEQFF.

V and J are TRBV27 and TRBJ2-7; 10 nucleotides align to TRBD1. Germline CDR1 reads MNHEY; CDR2 reads SMNVEV (reference sequence). Unmatched junction bases numbered 3, after V lost 2 bases and J lost 2 bases. This CDR3 is 15 amino acids long. CDR3 in amino acids: CASSLGTGVTYEQYF. The CDR3 DNA reads as TGTGCCAGCAGTTTAGGGACAGGGGTTACCTACGAGCAGTACTTC.

V and J are TRBV9 and TRBJ1-2; D is perhaps TRBD1 (5 bases). The V end lost 0 bases, the J end lost 4 bases, and 16 bases lay between the germline ends. Germline lookup yields CDR1 SGDLS and CDR2 YYNGEE. The length of the CDR3 is 16 residues. CDR3 nucleotide sequence: TGTGCCAGCAGCGTAGTTGTGGAGGGGTCACGCTATGGCTACACCTTC. It encodes CASSVVVEGSRYGYTF.

This sequence joins TRBV11-2 and TRBJ2-5; D call uncertain. The end of the DNA aligns better with TRBJ2-7, so the J call may be wrong. Germline CDR1 and CDR2: SGHAT and FQNNGV. The CDR3 is made up of 13 amino acids. The CDR3 here is CASSLDLGYEQYF. DNA for the CDR3: TGTGCCAGCAGCTTAGATCTCGGCTACGAGCAGTACTTC.

This clone was detected a few times. CDR3 in DNA: TGTGCCAGCCTTTCCGGGACAGGGTTCCATGAGCAGTTCTTC. It encodes CASLSGTGFHEQFF. The chain has TRBV27 and TRBJ2-1; 9 nucleotides match TRBD1. The CDR3 extends over 14 amino acids. The ends lost 8 bases at V and 8 bases at J; junction bases unmatched: 10. Germline V CDR1 and CDR2: MNHEY, SMNVEV (reference sequence).

The V gene is TRBV14, the J gene TRBJ2-1, with 14 bases aligning to TRBD2. The junction had 8 bases not matched to a gene; V was cut back by 0 bases and J by 7 bases. The CDR3 covers 18 residues. Germline values: CDR1 SGHDN, CDR2 FVKESK. The CDR3 region is CASSQEFGLAGGGNEQFF. CDR3 coding DNA: TGTGCCAGCAGCCAAGAATTCGGACTAGCGGGAGGTGGGAATGAGCAGTTCTTC.

V is TRBV7-3 and J is TRBJ2-3; 9 bases are a match to TRBD2. J was trimmed by 5 bases and V by 0 bases; bases with no gene match: 9. CDR3 length equals 17 residues. Germline-derived CDR1 and CDR2 are SGHTA and FQGTGA. The CDR3 DNA follows: TGTGCCAGCAGCTTAACTGAGGCGGGAGGGCAGGGAGATACGCAGTATTTT. This translates into CASSLTEAGGQGDTQYF.

The gene calls are TRBV7-9 and TRBJ1-1, with D perhaps TRBD1 (6 bases). From germline, CDR1 is SEHNR and CDR2 FQNEAQ (reference sequence). This CDR3 contains 15 residues. V was cut by 4 bases and J by 5 bases, with 17 bases left in between. CDR3 sequence (DNA): TGTGCCAGCAGCTCACACAGGGCACCGGCTACTGAAGCTTTCTTT. Its protein is CASSSHRAPATEAFF. The full variable domain, in which reference TRBV7-9 and TRBJ1-1 provide the parts outside the CDR3, is DTGVSQNPRHKITKRGQNVTFRCDPISEHNRLYWYRQTLGQGPEFLTYFQNEAQLEKSRLLSDRFSAERPKGSFSTLEIQRTEQGDSAMYLCASSSHRAPATEAFFGQGTRLTVV.

This clone was seen a handful of times. The J gene is TRBJ2-1, the V gene TRBV10-3, with 8 bases fitting TRBD2. Germline assignment: CDR1 ENHRY and CDR2 SYGVKD. Trimming removed 0 bases from V and 9 bases from J; junction bases left unmatched: 7. The CDR3 is made up of 15 amino acids. The chain's CDR3 is CAISESGSGRVEQFF. As DNA, the CDR3 is TGTGCCATCAGTGAGTCCGGCAGCGGGAGAGTTGAGCAGTTCTTC.

The rearrangement uses TRBV27 and TRBJ2-7; no clear D gene. The germline V gene encodes CDR1 MNHEY and CDR2 SMNVEV (reference sequence). Trimming took 5 bases from V and 0 from J, leaving 11 bases between them. The CDR3 length is 14 residues. The CDR3 DNA is TGTGCCAGCAGTCCCCGGAGTCTCTCCTACGAGCAGTACTTC. Translated, it gives CASSPRSLSYEQYF.

The chain uses TRBV2 and TRBJ1-1; D is unclear. The V gene's germline CDR1 is SNHLY and CDR2 FYNNEI. The CDR3 length is 13 residues. The V end lost 7 bases, the J end lost 0 bases, and 9 bases lay between the germline ends. For the CDR3, the DNA is TGTGCCAGCATCCCAATGATGAACACTGAAGCTTTCTTT. Amino acids: CASIPMMNTEAFF.

The chain joins TRBV19 to TRBJ2-7; D unresolved. This CDR3 has 13 amino acids. Between the trimmed V and J ends, which lost 3 bases and 2 bases, there was a span of 8 bases. CDR1 LNHDA and CDR2 SQIVND come from the germline V gene (reference sequence). The CDR3 nucleotides are TGTGCCAGTAGTATGTACGGAGCCTACGAGCAGTACTTC. Its protein product is CASSMYGAYEQYF.

This clone has only a few counts. The V and J genes are TRBV11-3 and TRBJ1-1; no clear D. The V end lost 2 bases, the J end lost 3 bases, and 4 bases lay between the germline ends. The CDR3 totals 12 residues. Germline V lookup: CDR1 SGHNT, CDR2 YENEEA. The CDR3 nucleotides are TGTGCCAGCAGCTTAACTGACACTGAAGCTTTCTTT. This translates into CASSLTDTEAFF. Full variable domain (outside the CDR3, taken from reference TRBV11-3 and TRBJ1-1): EAGVVQSPRYKIIEKKQPVAFWCNPISGHNTLYWYLQNLGQGPELLIRYENEEAVDDSQLPKDRFSAERLKGVDSTLKIQPAELGDSAVYLCASSLTDTEAFFGQGTRLTVV.

The chain recombines TRBV7-9 with TRBJ2-7, with TRBD2 identical over 7 bases. With 1 base clipped from V and 0 bases from J, the junction kept 6 bases outside the gene matches. Germline values: CDR1 SEHNR, CDR2 FQNEAQ (reference sequence). The CDR3 consists of 16 residues. The CDR3 sequence is CASSLDVAGHSYEQYF. CDR3 DNA sequence: TGTGCCAGCAGCTTAGATGTAGCGGGCCACTCCTACGAGCAGTACTTC.